These 29 T cell receptor beta chains originate from one sample sequenced in a study of technical replicates of blood from several donors. The data were produced by immunoSEQ multiplex PCR, yet TCRdb's version contains in-frame clones alone and is incomplete. The sample yields some 96,000 clones, 95% seen once. Sequencing was performed on T cells isolated from PBMCs. All receptors derive from a human donor in good health.

This chain links TRBV6-5 with TRBJ1-1; 7 positions agree with TRBD1. Per the germline V gene, CDR1 is MNHEY and CDR2 is SVGAGI. This CDR3 contains 15 residues. The junction had 16 bases not matched to a gene; V was cut back by 7 bases and J by 8 bases. The CDR3 is CASISLTGVPLEAFF. As DNA, the CDR3 is TGTGCCAGCATTTCCCTAACAGGGGTTCCATTAGAAGCTTTCTTT.

This clone was seen a single time. The chain joins TRBV9 to TRBJ2-1; TRBD2 matches 9 bases. The CDR3 runs to 16 residues. The germline CDR1 and CDR2 sequences are SGDLS and YYNGEE. J gave up 5 bases and V 0 bases, and 6 bases lay outside the gene matches. As DNA, the CDR3 is TGTGCCAGCAGCGTAGGTCCTAGCGGGGCGAACAATGAGCAGTTCTTC. Encoded protein: CASSVGPSGANNEQFF.

The chain links TRBV2 to TRBJ2-7; 7 bases line up with TRBD2. J was trimmed by 2 bases and V by 6 bases; bases with no gene match: 10. The CDR3 covers 15 residues. Germline loops: CDR1 SNHLY, CDR2 FYNNEI. CDR3 sequence: CASRVGSSGTYEQYF. CDR3 coding DNA: TGTGCCAGCAGGGTGGGTTCTAGCGGAACCTACGAGCAGTACTTC.

This clone was observed once. The chain joins TRBV25-1 to TRBJ2-7; 8 positions match TRBD1. J lost 3 bases, V lost 7 bases, and 8 bases had no gene match. Germline-derived CDR1 and CDR2 are MGHDK and SYGVNS. The CDR3 is made up of 14 amino acids. CDR3 in amino acids: CASTGTGRIYEQYF. The CDR3 DNA reads TGTGCCAGCACCGGGACAGGAAGGATCTACGAGCAGTACTTC.

Of note for this clone: This sample includes further DNA sequences coding for the same CDR3. This chain uses TRBV6-1 with TRBJ2-7; 10 bases line up with TRBD1. The trim removed 9 bases at V and 4 bases at J, leaving 6 bases unmatched. Germline CDR1 and CDR2: MNHNS and SASEGT. This CDR3 comprises 13 residues. The CDR3: CASNPGQGYEQYF. CDR3 DNA sequence: TGTGCCAGTAATCCGGGACAGGGGTACGAGCAGTACTTC.

The rearrangement joins TRBV19 to TRBJ2-5, with TRBD2 matching 8 bases. V was clipped by 5 bases and J by 5 bases; unmatched bases: 10. Germline CDR1 and CDR2: LNHDA and SQIVND (reference sequence). CDR3 length: 15 amino acids. CDR3 amino acids: CASSPGGDWFETQYF. Here the CDR3 DNA reads TGTGCCAGTAGTCCCGGGGGGGATTGGTTTGAGACCCAGTACTTC.

The chain uses TRBV7-9 and TRBJ1-4; no clear D. Germline V CDR1 and CDR2: SEHNR, FQNEAQ (reference sequence). The ends were cut back, 1 base at V and 6 bases at J, with 6 bases in the middle. This CDR3 region has 13 residues. The CDR3 here is CASSLVSDEKLFF. CDR3 in DNA: TGTGCCAGCAGCTTAGTTTCTGATGAAAAACTGTTTTTT.

This chain links TRBV11-2 with TRBJ1-4, with D unclear. The germline V and J ends were trimmed by 5 bases and 7 bases, with 17 bases remaining between them. The CDR3 runs 15 residues. Germline V gene lookup returns CDR1 SGHAT and CDR2 FQNNGV. The CDR3 coding sequence is TGTGCCAGCAGCCTCTTGGTCGGAGAGCTTGAAAAACTGTTTTTT. Its protein is CASSLLVGELEKLFF.

This rearrangement joins TRBV2 to TRBJ1-2, with 7 bases that match TRBD1. Losses at the gene ends were 6 bases for V and 4 bases for J; bases not matched to a gene: 8. The CDR3 sequence is 14 residues long. Germline CDR1 SNHLY, CDR2 FYNNEI. The CDR3 reads CASSLTGLGYGYTF. The CDR3 DNA sequence: TGTGCCAGCAGCCTGACAGGGCTCGGCTATGGCTACACCTTC. Full variable domain (outside the CDR3, taken from reference TRBV2 and TRBJ1-2): EPEVTQTPSHQVTQMGQEVILRCVPISNHLYFYWYRQILGQKVEFLVSFYNNEISEKSEIFDDQFSVERPDGSNFTLKIRSTKLEDSAMYFCASSLTGLGYGYTFGSGTRLTVV.

The genes are TRBV6-1 and TRBJ2-5; no clear D gene. CDR1 and CDR2 (germline): MNHNS, SASEGT. V was clipped by 2 bases and J by 8 bases, with 18 bases between them. There are 15 residues in the CDR3. The CDR3 region is CASSEPRVPWSTQYF. In nucleotides, the CDR3 is TGTGCCAGCAGTGAACCCCGGGTCCCATGGTCTACCCAGTACTTC.

V usage is TRBV7-8 and J usage is TRBJ2-3, with D possibly TRBD2 on 7 matching bases. V was trimmed by 2 bases and J by 0 bases, leaving 24 bases between them. This CDR3 comprises 20 residues. CDR1 and CDR2 (germline): SGHVS, FQNEAQ. DNA for the CDR3: TGTGCCAGCAGCTTAACGGGCCGTTGGGGGGGCGCAACTAGCACAGATACGCAGTATTTT. Encoded protein: CASSLTGRWGGATSTDTQYF.

The chain has TRBV6-5 and TRBJ2-1, with 11 bases fitting TRBD1. Germline CDR1 is MNHEY and CDR2 is SVGAGI. CDR3 size: 13 residues. The ends lost 7 bases at V and 6 bases at J; junction bases unmatched: 2. The CDR3 region has the DNA TGTGCCAGCATAGGGACAGGGGGCAATGAGCAGTTCTTC. This translates into CASIGTGGNEQFF.

This chain connects TRBV30 to TRBJ1-2; 9 bases are shared with TRBD1. The junction had 7 bases not matched to a gene; V was cut back by 1 base and J by 7 bases. This CDR3 contains 14 residues. The V gene's germline CDR1 is GTSNPN and CDR2 SVGIG (reference sequence). Written as DNA, the CDR3 is TGTGCCTGGAGTGGAATCGACAGGGGGTCTGGCTACACCTTC. Amino acids: CAWSGIDRGSGYTF.

The chain has TRBV5-5 and TRBJ1-1; D is uncertain. Trimming removed 3 bases from V and 6 bases from J, with 6 bases in between. The CDR3 has 11 residues. The germline CDR1 and CDR2 sequences are SGHKS and YYEKEE (reference sequence). Here the CDR3 DNA reads TGTGCCAGCAGCTACTCCGCTGAAGCTTTCTTT. Its translation: CASSYSAEAFF. Supplemented by reference TRBV5-5 and TRBJ1-1, the full variable domain reads DAGVTQSPTHLIKTRGQQVTLRCSPISGHKSVSWYQQVLGQGPQFIFQYYEKEERGRGNFPDRFSARQFPNYSSELNVNALLLGDSALYLCASSYSAEAFFGQGTRLTVV.

J is TRBJ2-7 and V is TRBV5-6; TRBD1 matches at 7 bases. The length of the CDR3 is 15 residues. V trimming: 0 bases; J trimming: 2 bases; junction bases outside the gene matches: 5. CDR1 SGHDT and CDR2 YYEEEE come from the germline V gene. CDR3 bases: TGTGCCAGCAGCTTGGCCTGGGACAGTACCTACGAGCAGTACTTC. The encoded protein is CASSLAWDSTYEQYF.

This chain uses TRBV30 with TRBJ2-3; D is perhaps TRBD2 (6 bases). Germline values: CDR1 GTSNPN, CDR2 SVGIG (reference sequence). V was trimmed by 5 bases and J by 4 bases, leaving 10 bases between them. The CDR3 covers 12 residues. In DNA, the CDR3 is TGTGCCTGGGGGGGGTGGTCAGATACGCAGTATTTT. Protein: CAWGGWSDTQYF.

The CDR3, as DNA: TGTGCCAGCAGCGACAGGGTGTACGAGCAGTACTTC. This encodes CASSDRVYEQYF. The genes are TRBV14 and TRBJ2-7; TRBD1 agrees at 7 bases. Trimming took 5 bases from V and 4 from J; bases not matched to a gene: 2. This CDR3 is 12 amino acids long. Germline values: CDR1 SGHDN, CDR2 FVKESK.

The chain combines TRBV6-5 with TRBJ1-1; TRBD1 agrees at 7 bases. Germline assignment: CDR1 MNHEY and CDR2 SVGAGI. The CDR3 runs to 13 residues. Trimming cost V 5 bases and J 4 bases; bases outside gene matches: 4. As DNA, the CDR3 is TGTGCCAGCAGTCCAGGGGGTCGCACTGAAGCTTTCTTT. This codes for CASSPGGRTEAFF.

The gene calls are TRBV5-1 and TRBJ2-6, with 9 bases fitting TRBD1. Germline values: CDR1 SGHRS, CDR2 YFSETQ. This CDR3 region has 19 residues. After removal of 4 bases from V and 1 base from J, the junction contained 12 bases not matched to a gene. CDR3 nucleotide sequence: TGCGCCAGCAGCCCTAATTCCGGGACAGGGATGTCTGGGGCCAACGTCCTGACTTTC. This gives the protein CASSPNSGTGMSGANVLTF.

The chain recombines TRBV28 with TRBJ1-5; no clear D gene. Germline loops: CDR1 MDHEN, CDR2 SYDVKM. This CDR3 has 15 amino acids. V was cut by 3 bases and J by 2 bases, with 11 bases left in between. This CDR3 reads CASSLVTEGNQPQHF. The CDR3, as DNA: TGTGCCAGCAGTTTGGTGACTGAAGGCAATCAGCCCCAGCATTTT.

The chain recombines TRBV6-5 with TRBJ2-1; 9 bases fit TRBD1. The ends lost 2 bases at V and 4 bases at J; junction bases unmatched: 6. Germline values: CDR1 MNHEY, CDR2 SVGAGI. This CDR3 has 16 amino acids. The CDR3 region is CASSYHGGQGYNEQFF. The CDR3, as DNA: TGTGCCAGCAGTTACCACGGGGGACAGGGTTACAATGAGCAGTTCTTC.

This chain links TRBV2 with TRBJ2-1; 9 positions match TRBD1. Looked up from germline, CDR1 is SNHLY and CDR2 is FYNNEI. The CDR3 runs to 15 residues. The trim removed 8 bases at V and 8 bases at J, leaving 13 bases unmatched. The DNA for the CDR3 is TGTGCCAGCGGCTACAGGGGGCTGTCTGCGGATGAGCAGTTCTTC. It translates to CASGYRGLSADEQFF.

This clone has just a few counts. The V and J genes are TRBV6-5 and TRBJ1-1; possible D gene TRBD1, 6 bases. From germline, CDR1 is MNHEY and CDR2 SVGAGI. V was pared by 8 bases and J by 4 bases, with 17 bases between. This CDR3 contains 14 residues. Here the CDR3 DNA reads TGTGCCAGCCTACCTAACAGGGAGAGCACTGAAGCTTTCTTT. This gives the protein CASLPNRESTEAFF.

The chain joins TRBV14 to TRBJ2-7; TRBD1 is a possible D gene (5 bases). This CDR3 has 14 residues. V lost 3 bases and J 3 bases, leaving 12 bases between the germline ends. Germline CDR1 reads SGHDN; CDR2 reads FVKESK. The CDR3 region is CASSHPDSHYEQYF. In nucleotides, the CDR3 is TGTGCCAGCAGCCACCCTGACAGTCACTACGAGCAGTACTTC.

The rearrangement uses TRBV5-4 and TRBJ2-2, with D possibly being TRBD1 (6 bases). V lost 4 bases to trimming and J lost 4 bases, with 11 bases between them. The CDR3 loop spans 14 amino acids. Germline V lookup: CDR1 SGHNT, CDR2 YYREEE (reference sequence). CDR3 amino acids: CASSVQGSTGELFF. CDR3 DNA: TGTGCCAGCAGCGTTCAGGGGAGCACCGGGGAGCTGTTTTTT. The whole variable domain, filled in from reference TRBV5-4 and TRBJ2-2, reads ETGVTQSPTHLIKTRGQQVTLRCSSQSGHNTVSWYQQALGQGPQFIFQYYREEENGRGNFPPRFSGLQFPNYSSELNVNALELDDSALYLCASSVQGSTGELFFGEGSRLTVL.

The chain recombines TRBV6-6 with TRBJ2-2; D remains unclear. Germline V gene sequence: CDR1 MNHNY, CDR2 SVGAGI (reference sequence). Trimming cost V 2 bases and J 9 bases, with 10 bases left between them. This CDR3 has 13 residues. The CDR3 DNA reads TGTGCCAGCAGTTACCAAGCCGACAGGGAGCTGTTTTTT. Its translation is CASSYQADRELFF.

The V and J genes are TRBV7-8 and TRBJ2-3; TRBD2 matches at 10 bases. This CDR3 is 15 amino acids long. Germline trimming cut 4 bases from V and 7 bases from J; bases unmatched to any gene: 8. Germline CDR1 and CDR2: SGHVS and FQNEAQ. This CDR3 is CASSYTGTSVYTQYF. In DNA form, the CDR3 reads TGTGCCAGCAGCTATACTGGGACTAGCGTTTATACGCAGTATTTT.

The rearrangement joins TRBV11-2 to TRBJ2-1; 10 bases align to TRBD2. This CDR3 spans 17 amino acids. Looked up from germline, CDR1 is SGHAT and CDR2 is FQNNGV. The V segment lost 2 bases and the J segment 1 base; nucleotides outside the gene matches: 5. CDR3 nucleotide sequence: TGTGCCAGCAGCTTATTAGCTAGCGGGAGTTCCTACAATGAGCAGTTCTTC. Amino acid sequence: CASSLLASGSSYNEQFF.

This clone was seen more than once but under ten times. The chain joins TRBV27 to TRBJ2-7; perhaps TRBD1 as D (6 bases). Germline V gene data show CDR1 as MNHEY and CDR2 as SMNVEV (reference sequence). This CDR3 spans 16 amino acids. V lost 3 bases and J 3 bases, leaving 18 bases between the germline ends. CDR3 sequence: CASSFRLEGQIYEQYF. DNA of the CDR3: TGTGCCAGCAGTTTCCGCCTAGAAGGACAGATCTACGAGCAGTACTTC.